This T cell receptor beta chain was profiled in a study of identical twins (dated by TCRdb to about 2016). Broadly, across the study: To test whether fetal clonotypes persist, this study deep-sequenced TCR alpha and beta repertoires from monozygotic twins, from unrelated adults of various ages, and from cord blood. Replicate twin experiments were performed at different times using different library preparation protocols to rule out contamination.

Receptor libraries were prepared by 5' RACE. The sequencing machine was an Illumina HiSeq 2000. A universal primer binding site was added through template switching, and the final cDNA carried a unique molecular identifier so that TCR cDNA molecules could be counted accurately. Specific primers in the conserved constant-segment region were used to synthesize first-strand cDNA for TCR alpha and beta chains. To control for contamination, each cDNA library was double barcoded with a SMART-Mk sample barcode plus Illumina barcodes. Two successive PCR steps introduced TruSeq adapter sequences along with Illumina sample barcodes. Sequencing of the TCR alpha and beta cDNA libraries was done on the Illumina HiSeq platform using custom primers. The study's processing was this. MiGEC processed the raw reads to extract unique molecular identifiers, while MiXCR was used to determine the CDR3 positions. For each individual, recombination models were inferred using an EM algorithm with the repgenHMM and IGoR tools. Shared clonotype analysis was performed with the tcR package in R, normalizing sharing by the product of cloneset sizes. To study raw recombination free of thymic and clonal selection effects, out-of-frame nonproductive sequences were analyzed. TCRdb redid the processing of the public reads, applying fastp at Q25 and MiXCR, and retained in-frame beta chains. Rows merge per CDR3 protein into single entries with the most common DNA and genes. TCRdb's processing, not the authors', yielded these V and J calls. The sample includes 450,000 to 500,000 distinct CDR3 sequences, with 13% to 15% observed a single time. About 0.94% of the sample is held by the ten biggest clonotypes.

Broad study findings and their caveats: Abundant cord blood beta clonotypes had fewer insertions, young adult naive repertoires showed a similar but weaker trend, and memory repertoires showed no such trend. In monozygotic twins, out-of-frame TCR alpha sharing was systematically underestimated by recombination models, although the models agreed with sharing between unrelated individuals. In beta out-of-frame sequences, excess twin sharing was weaker, because having fewer shared sequences lowered the signal-to-noise ratio. Invariant T cells such as MAIT and iNKT could partly confound zero-insertion analyses, although diverse VJ usage argued against such confounding for most clonotypes. Conclusions relied on cross-sectional statistical analysis, since the same donors could not be followed over many years. Compared with coincidental sharing between unrelated individuals, an excess of low generation-probability sequences was observed among out-of-frame TCR alpha sequences shared between twins.

This clonotype showed up many times. The target of this receptor is not known. Base-call qualities are not available, and no considerably larger clone is one nucleotide away. Counted from cysteine to phenylalanine, this CDR3 has 17 amino acids. Of the read, only the CDR3 DNA is kept; its 51 bases are in frame from base 1. The trim is 7 bases for V and 4 bases for J, with a gap of 24 bases between the germline ends. Only healthy Caucasian donors were included. The twin cohort comprised three pairs of female monozygotic twins, all aged about 18 to 29 years. CD4+ and CD8+ T cell populations were isolated with positive isolation kits from Invitrogen. The data also belong to a second study, concerning yellow fever vaccine responses in identical twins. The second paper further reports: The authors reported that the T cell response to vaccination in identical twins appeared partly convergent and partly personalized. In identical twins, the study followed T cell clones that responded to the vaccine with precision.

The sequenced sample was CD4+ T cells sorted from blood. This receptor was taken from a woman younger than 35 in good health. The rearranged chain carries TRBV12-3 or TRBV12-4 and TRBJ2-3; the D region is possibly TRBD1 or TRBD2, each matching across 6 bases. The DNA sequence reads TGTGCCAGCACCCGAGCCCTGGGGGGCACGATGCCAGATACGCAGTATTTT. Protein translation: CASTRALGGTMPDTQYF.